Listed below are T cell receptor beta chains from one sample, sequenced in a study of technical replicates of blood from a few donors. Clones were read by immunoSEQ multiplex PCR, and TCRdb kept only the in-frame ones, dropping some. The sample carries 75,000 to 95,000 clones, under 95% recorded once. Material: T cells isolated from PBMCs. The source is a human donor in good health. CDR3s leave out the opening cysteine and the closing phenylalanine or tryptophan. Size is omitted from some rows. Given values are once, few, many or a class for expanded clones.

CDR3 length: 14; J gene: TRBJ2-5; clone size: -; V gene: TRBV7-9; CDR3 protein: ASSLPLGRGKETQY
CDR3 length: 12; J gene: TRBJ2-2; clone size: -; V gene: TRBV7-8; CDR3 protein: ASSLETGAGELF
CDR3 length: 14; J gene: TRBJ2-7; clone size: -; V gene: TRBV28; CDR3 protein: ASSFHRGGPSAEQY
CDR3 length: 9; J gene: TRBJ2-7; clone size: -; V gene: TRBV30; CDR3 protein: AWSQLYEQY
CDR3 length: 13; J gene: TRBJ1-5; clone size: -; V gene: TRBV9; CDR3 protein: ASSVGGVGNQPQH
CDR3 length: 13; J gene: TRBJ2-3; clone size: -; V gene: TRBV7-8; CDR3 protein: ASSLRASISDTQY
CDR3 length: 12; J gene: TRBJ1-4; clone size: -; V gene: TRBV6-5; CDR3 protein: ASSYITGDEKLF
CDR3 length: 13; J gene: TRBJ1-1; clone size: -; V gene: TRBV15; CDR3 protein: ATSRDSTGGTEAF
CDR3 length: 11; J gene: TRBJ1-2; clone size: -; V gene: TRBV11-2; CDR3 protein: ASSHHRVDGYT
CDR3 length: 10; J gene: TRBJ1-4; clone size: -; V gene: TRBV15; CDR3 protein: ATSTVNEKLF
CDR3 length: 12; J gene: TRBJ1-3; clone size: -; V gene: TRBV2; CDR3 protein: ASSVGDSGNTIY
CDR3 length: 15; J gene: TRBJ2-1; clone size: -; V gene: TRBV11-1; CDR3 protein: ASSLGLGAGGDNEQF
CDR3 length: 14; J gene: TRBJ2-7; clone size: -; V gene: TRBV5-1; CDR3 protein: ASSLRFGGGSYEQY
CDR3 length: 14; J gene: TRBJ1-3; clone size: -; V gene: TRBV7-2; CDR3 protein: ASSLEVGFSGNTIY
CDR3 length: 11; J gene: TRBJ1-1; clone size: -; V gene: TRBV6-1; CDR3 protein: ASTGTKNTEAF
CDR3 length: 9; J gene: TRBJ2-7; clone size: -; V gene: TRBV29-1; CDR3 protein: SVERGNEQY
CDR3 length: 11; J gene: TRBJ2-7; clone size: -; V gene: TRBV28; CDR3 protein: ASRPQVSYEQY
CDR3 length: 13; J gene: TRBJ2-1; clone size: -; V gene: TRBV11-2; CDR3 protein: ASSSRDNLPSEQF
CDR3 length: 12; J gene: TRBJ1-2; clone size: -; V gene: TRBV11-3; CDR3 protein: ASSLEVTGYGYT
CDR3 length: 12; J gene: TRBJ2-5; clone size: -; V gene: TRBV5-1; CDR3 protein: ASSRGAYQETQY
CDR3 length: 11; J gene: TRBJ2-2; clone size: -; V gene: TRBV21-1; CDR3 protein: APGGYRTGELF
CDR3 length: 12; J gene: TRBJ2-3; clone size: -; V gene: TRBV7-3; CDR3 protein: ASSLSGSTDTQY
CDR3 length: 12; J gene: TRBJ1-1; clone size: -; V gene: TRBV5-6; CDR3 protein: ASSGDQGHTEAF
CDR3 length: 13; J gene: TRBJ1-1; clone size: once; V gene: TRBV11-3; CDR3 protein: ASSSSGGWNTEAF
CDR3 length: 11; J gene: TRBJ1-1; clone size: few; V gene: TRBV28; CDR3 protein: ASSLSGGAEAF
CDR3 length: 12; J gene: TRBJ1-2; clone size: -; V gene: TRBV6-5; CDR3 protein: ASSYSGQDYGYT
CDR3 length: 14; J gene: TRBJ2-3; clone size: -; V gene: TRBV30; CDR3 protein: AWSVLLGGSTDTQY
CDR3 length: 11; J gene: TRBJ2-2; clone size: -; V gene: TRBV7-9; CDR3 protein: ASSPSSPGELF
CDR3 length: 16; J gene: TRBJ2-2; clone size: once; V gene: TRBV18; CDR3 protein: ASSPRSAGATFTGELF
CDR3 length: 14; J gene: TRBJ2-2; clone size: -; V gene: TRBV4-1; CDR3 protein: ASSQGLADNTGELF
CDR3 length: 12; J gene: TRBJ1-1; clone size: -; V gene: TRBV11-2; CDR3 protein: ASSSGQGLEKAF
CDR3 length: 12; J gene: TRBJ2-2; clone size: -; V gene: TRBV6-5; CDR3 protein: ASSSDRNTGELF
CDR3 length: 16; J gene: TRBJ2-2; clone size: -; V gene: TRBV12-5; CDR3 protein: ASGLTLSGREDTGELF
CDR3 length: 10; J gene: TRBJ1-2; clone size: -; V gene: TRBV27; CDR3 protein: ASMSSSRVYT
CDR3 length: 11; J gene: TRBJ2-2; clone size: -; V gene: TRBV5-4; CDR3 protein: ASSPLGVEELF
CDR3 length: 14; J gene: TRBJ2-3; clone size: -; V gene: TRBV5-4; CDR3 protein: ASSWGGLVSPDTQY
CDR3 length: 15; J gene: TRBJ2-2; clone size: -; V gene: TRBV11-2; CDR3 protein: ATRFGGLAGNTGELF
CDR3 length: 10; J gene: TRBJ2-7; clone size: -; V gene: TRBV30; CDR3 protein: AWAARAYEQY
CDR3 length: 13; J gene: TRBJ1-5; clone size: -; V gene: TRBV5-6; CDR3 protein: ASSLTSGFYQPQH
CDR3 length: 13; J gene: TRBJ1-1; clone size: -; V gene: TRBV7-9; CDR3 protein: ASSLAGGGGTEAF
CDR3 length: 14; J gene: TRBJ2-7; clone size: -; V gene: TRBV15; CDR3 protein: ATSRDRGRGNYEQY
CDR3 length: 10; J gene: TRBJ2-1; clone size: -; V gene: TRBV5-1; CDR3 protein: ASRDRSNEQF
CDR3 length: 11; J gene: TRBJ2-5; clone size: -; V gene: TRBV9; CDR3 protein: ASSEGNKETQY
CDR3 length: 9; J gene: TRBJ1-2; clone size: -; V gene: TRBV6-1; CDR3 protein: VTGGEDGYT
CDR3 length: 11; J gene: TRBJ1-1; clone size: -; V gene: TRBV29-1; CDR3 protein: SVRQGANTEAF
CDR3 length: 10; J gene: TRBJ1-2; clone size: -; V gene: TRBV6-1; CDR3 protein: ATSRNRDRGA
CDR3 length: 12; J gene: TRBJ1-3; clone size: -; V gene: TRBV9; CDR3 protein: ASSVGGGVNTIY
CDR3 length: 12; J gene: TRBJ2-5; clone size: -; V gene: TRBV7-6; CDR3 protein: ASSPYRGPETQY